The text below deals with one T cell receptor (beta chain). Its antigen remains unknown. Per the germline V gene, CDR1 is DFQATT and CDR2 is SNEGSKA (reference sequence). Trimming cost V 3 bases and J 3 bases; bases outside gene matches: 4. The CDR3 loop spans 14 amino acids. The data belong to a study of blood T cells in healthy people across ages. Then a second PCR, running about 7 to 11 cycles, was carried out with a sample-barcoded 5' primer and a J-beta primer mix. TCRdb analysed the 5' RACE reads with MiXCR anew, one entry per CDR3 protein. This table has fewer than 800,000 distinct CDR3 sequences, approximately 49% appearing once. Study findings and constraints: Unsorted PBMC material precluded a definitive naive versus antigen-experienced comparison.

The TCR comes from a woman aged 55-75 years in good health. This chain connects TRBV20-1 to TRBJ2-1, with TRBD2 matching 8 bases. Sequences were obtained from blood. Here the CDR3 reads CSASPSGHYNEQFF. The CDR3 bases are TGCAGTGCTAGTCCTAGCGGGCACTACAATGAGCAGTTCTTC.